This TCR beta chain was observed in a study of blood T cell repertoires in COVID-19. With regard to this clone: This sample includes further DNA sequences coding for the same CDR3.

Data came from immunoSEQ multiplex PCR; TCRdb stores just in-frame clones and leaves some out. Among around 60,000 clones, around nine tenths were seen once, and the ten largest hold about 9.1%. Germline-derived CDR1 and CDR2 are LNHDA and SQIVND (reference sequence). The CDR3 has 16 amino acids. The ends lost 5 bases at V and 8 bases at J; junction bases unmatched: 15. The specimen sequenced was peripheral blood. The chain employs TRBV19 and TRBJ1-2; TRBD1 aligns across 9 bases. This sequence was found in a woman of 80 years or more with active COVID-19. This CDR3 is CASSAPDRGSFLGYTF. CDR3 sequence (DNA): TGTGCCAGTAGTGCCCCGGACAGGGGCTCTTTCCTCGGCTACACCTTC.